Given below is one T cell receptor beta chain in context. What antigen it recognizes has not been identified. The record has no base qualities; no much larger clone is one base away. The CDR3 holds 15 amino acids from the cysteine to the phenylalanine. Here the CDR3 DNA is all that survives: 45 bases in frame from base 1. The germline V gene yields SNHLY for CDR1 and FYNNEI for CDR2. V was cut back by 3 bases and J by 1 base, leaving a gap of 11 bases between them. These data come from a study of T cell responses to AZD1222 COVID-19 vaccine (TCRdb year 2021). As for the study more broadly: AZD1222 recipients with second doses at about 4 weeks or about 12 weeks were pooled, because spike-specific TCR depth and breadth did not differ between schedules. Trial participants were enrolled by age into subgroups of 18-55, 56-69 and 70-plus years, and around 140, 26 and 57 TCR-sequenced participants, respectively, were included in these subgroups. TCR sequencing was performed for some 250 trial participants, of whom some 200 were given two doses of AZD1222 and around 25 were given two doses of MenACWY control vaccine.

Interpreted using the paper, the time point label stands for: baseline before first vaccination. The vaccinee samples were drawn from two UK trials, COV001 and COV002, one of which was a single-blind randomized controlled phase 2/3 trial testing AZD1222 (ChAdOx1 nCoV-19) in healthy adults. For TCRbeta chain sequencing, PBMC samples were collected from trial participants at day 0 and at day 28 after the second dose. Here is what the overall study found, with its caveats: No day 14 peak-response samples were available, so repertoires were characterized only after the peak T cell response. Reportedly, almost half of the unique spike-specific TCRs recognized epitopes lying outside the regions that are mutated in the B.1.351 and B.1.1.7 variants. CD4 TCRs associated with the vaccine covered the entire spike protein, and the dominant responses were in regions 160-218 and 743-854. In the small 56-69-year group, the increase in depth fell short of significance, most likely because of low power. Conclusions about previously exposed vaccinees are limited, since just six or seven AZD1222 recipients were seropositive for SARS-CoV-2 at baseline. Most participants were white British and females outnumbered males, and the authors suggested that clonal diversity may have been underestimated. After two AZD1222 doses, both the breadth and the depth of spike-specific TCRs were significantly higher than at day 0 and than in MenACWY recipients.

The CDR3 regions of human TCRbeta chains were subjected to immunosequencing. Per the source publication's procedure: Repertoire TCRs were checked for matches against a reference library of SARS-CoV-2-specific TCRs that had been generated using the MIRA antigen-specificity platform. Breadth was defined as the fraction of unique TCRs that were SARS-CoV-2-associated. Depth was defined as the fraction of total T cells that were SARS-CoV-2-associated. Each spike-specific TCR was assigned to its reactive spike region and to a CD4 or CD8 class using the MIRA data. Log10-transformed breadth and depth values were compared by one-way ANOVA with Sidak's multiple comparisons tests. In TCRdb, the immuneACCESS table is reduced to in-frame sequences with V and J assigned. These tables do not hold every clone; where another copy was compared, an unresolved V gene accounts for under half, and the others remain unexplained. V and J calls and clone size are copied from that table; D and trimming were computed from the DNA. The sample yields some 150,000 clones; 85% to 95% were counted once. The ten largest clones represent roughly 3.8% of the sample.

The TCR was taken from an adult in good health. The chain employs TRBV2 and TRBJ2-3; the D gene is perhaps TRBD2, from 6 matching bases. Sequencing used peripheral blood, obtained on day 0 of AZD1222 vaccination. Here the CDR3 is given as CASSELGGGTDTQYF. The DNA sequence is as follows: TGTGCCAGCAGTGAGCTGGGCGGGGGCACAGATACGCAGTATTTT.